This TCR beta chain comes out of a study of early T cells in non-severe SARS-CoV-2 infection. For the study at large: Sequenced material consisted of bulk RNA (from unsorted whole blood), and chains were unpaired.

The study, taken as a whole, reports: Anti-spike CD8 responses were favored in VDJdb matching, and private and CD4 specificities were missed.

Individual cDNA molecules carried attached unique molecular identifiers. TCRdb re-derived calls from the 5' RACE reads in MiXCR, one entry per CDR3 protein. Here the sample spans around 77,000 distinct CDR3 sequences, more than 12% being singletons. The CDR3 sequence is 10 residues long. Concerning this clonotype itself: What it recognizes is unknown. The junction does not match germline at one end; this may be a read error.

The chain uses TRBV12-3 or TRBV12-4 and TRBJ1-1, with 9 bases matching TRBD1. This sequence was found in an adult who was a healthcare worker with PCR-confirmed SARS-CoV-2 infection or an uninfected control (not recorded which). The sequencing here drew on whole blood, taken at baseline. The CDR3 protein is CASSLGQGVF. CDR3 DNA sequence: TGTGCCAGCAGTTTAGGACAGGGGGTCTTT.